The present TCR beta chain was sequenced within a study of PD-1 blockade in classical Hodgkin lymphoma. The study's findings and limits: Baseline TCR diversity was reportedly lower in newly diagnosed patients than healthy donors. The authors have not defined what causes the repertoire differences, possibly disease activity or prior therapy.

A remark on this clone: The antigen remains unidentified.

Sequencing was performed with immunoSEQ multiplex PCR; in TCRdb, only in-frame clones are kept and a portion is missing. The data show roughly 42,000 clones, over 55% seen once. Autologous stem cell transplantation was followed by relapse in every patient, and brentuximab vedotin exposure varied. This specimen consisted of peripheral blood mononuclear cells (PBMCs), obtained at baseline. The TCR sequence derives from a human donor with classical Hodgkin lymphoma.

The CDR3 here is CASSDSGGELFF. The DNA for the CDR3 is TGTGCCAGCAGTGACTCTGGGGGGGAGCTGTTTTTT. The chain has TRBV6-4 and TRBJ2-2; D remains ambiguous. This CDR3 has 12 residues. V lost 0 bases and J 8 bases, leaving 4 bases between the germline ends. The germline CDR1 and CDR2 sequences are MRHNA and SNTAGT.